One and the same sample provided the 22 T cell receptor beta chains below, sequenced in a study of blood T cell repertoires in COVID-19. The method was immunoSEQ multiplex PCR; TCRdb's version includes in-frame clones alone and lacks a portion of them. The table shows hundreds of thousands of clones, with 80% to 90% occurring only once. Sequencing used PBMCs or T cells enriched from blood (not recorded which). The receptors shown here come from a woman in her fifties or sixties who had recovered from COVID-19.

The V call is TRBV10-1, the J call TRBJ2-2; tentative D call: TRBD2 (5 bases). Germline CDR1 WNHNN, CDR2 SYGVQD (reference sequence). Trimming left V 8 bases short and J 0 bases short, with 10 bases between. This CDR3 contains 14 residues. The CDR3 reads CASGGGTNTGELFF. The CDR3 DNA follows: TGCGCCAGCGGAGGTGGGACGAACACCGGGGAGCTGTTTTTT.

The rearrangement joins TRBV11-3 to TRBJ1-4; tentative D call: TRBD1 (6 bases). The CDR3 has 16 amino acids. The germline V gene encodes CDR1 SGHNT and CDR2 YENEEA. V lost 0 bases, J lost 7 bases, and 15 bases lay in between. DNA for the CDR3: TGTGCCAGCAGCTTAGATCAGGGCAGGGGTCTTGAAAAACTGTTTTTT. This gives the protein CASSLDQGRGLEKLFF.

The chain has TRBV5-1 and TRBJ2-5; tentatively, D is TRBD2 (6 bases). The germline V and J ends were trimmed by 2 bases and 3 bases, with 14 bases remaining between them. The CDR3 spans 15 residues. In germline, CDR1 is SGHRS, CDR2 YFSETQ. DNA for the CDR3: TGCGCCAGCAGCTTATGGGGGGATGCGGAAGAGACCCAGTACTTC. Its translation is CASSLWGDAEETQYF.

This rearrangement joins TRBV13 to TRBJ1-2; the D gene is possibly TRBD1 (6 bases). The CDR3 spans 14 residues. Germline CDR1 and CDR2: PRHDT and FYEKMQ (reference sequence). V lost 2 bases and J lost 6, with 13 bases in between. The CDR3 DNA reads as TGTGCCAGCAGCTTACGACAGGAAATCCATGGCTACACCTTC. Its protein product is CASSLRQEIHGYTF.

The genes are TRBV29-1 and TRBJ1-5; D possibly corresponds to TRBD1 (5 bases). V lost 4 bases to trimming and J lost 7 bases, with 14 bases between them. This CDR3 contains 13 residues. In germline, CDR1 is SQVTM, CDR2 ANQGSEA. The CDR3 loop is CSVVPGRGQPQHF. The CDR3 DNA sequence: TGCAGCGTTGTGCCCGGGCGGGGGCAGCCCCAGCATTTT.

The chain carries TRBV11-2 and TRBJ2-7, with 9 bases fitting TRBD1. J gave up 6 bases and V 3 bases, and 6 bases lay outside the gene matches. Germline V gene data show CDR1 as SGHAT and CDR2 as FQNNGV. CDR3 length equals 14 residues. CDR3 sequence: CASSLGTGLSEQYF. CDR3 DNA sequence: TGTGCCAGCAGCTTGGGGACAGGGCTAAGCGAGCAGTACTTC.

This CDR3 reads CASSFTGELFF. The DNA of the CDR3 is TGTGCCAGCAGCTTCACAGGGGAGCTGTTTTTT. The genes are TRBV7-2 and TRBJ2-2; D is uncertain. Trimming pared 3 bases from V and 8 bases from J, leaving 4 bases between. This CDR3 has 11 residues. Germline CDR1 reads SGHTA; CDR2 reads FQGNSA.

V gene TRBV5-1 combines with J gene TRBJ1-1; maybe TRBD1 (5 bases). The CDR3 loop spans 12 amino acids. The germline V and J ends were trimmed by 5 bases and 1 base, with 6 bases remaining between them. Germline CDR1 is SGHRS and CDR2 is YFSETQ. The CDR3 DNA reads as TGCGCCAGCAGGACAGCGAACACTGAAGCTTTCTTT. Translating gives CASRTANTEAFF.

The rearrangement uses TRBV6-2 or TRBV6-3 and TRBJ1-2; D is ambiguous. There are 13 residues in the CDR3. V lost 2 bases, J lost 4 bases, and 8 bases lay in between. From germline, CDR1 is MNHEY and CDR2 SVGEGT. The DNA for the CDR3 is TGTGCCAGCAGTTACCGCGCTCCCTATGGCTACACCTTC. It yields the protein CASSYRAPYGYTF.

This clone was recorded only once. J is TRBJ1-2 and V is TRBV2; D unresolved. The germline V and J ends were trimmed by 6 bases and 4 bases, with 15 bases remaining between them. The length of the CDR3 is 14 residues. CDR1 is SNHLY and CDR2 is FYNNEI in the germline V gene. This CDR3 is CASRALGQAYGYTF. CDR3 bases: TGTGCCAGCAGGGCCCTTGGGCAGGCCTATGGCTACACCTTC.

The rearrangement joins TRBV6-5 to TRBJ1-2; 9 bases are a match to TRBD1. The CDR3 length is 13 residues. Germline V CDR1 and CDR2: MNHEY, SVGAGI. With 7 bases clipped from V and 7 bases from J, the junction kept 7 bases outside the gene matches. The CDR3 region has the DNA TGTGCCAGCACGCAACAGGGGGCGCGTGGCTACACCTTC. Its translation: CASTQQGARGYTF.

The CDR3 DNA sequence: TGTGCCAGCAGTGCATGGACAGGGGGCACTGAAGCTTTCTTT. As protein: CASSAWTGGTEAFF. The V call is TRBV2, the J call TRBJ1-1, with TRBD1 identical over 10 bases. The V and J ends lost 4 bases and 4 bases, in that order; junction bases with no gene match: 3. In germline, CDR1 is SNHLY, CDR2 FYNNEI. CDR3 size: 14 residues.

This clone came up a few times. CDR3 sequence reads: CAWNAGNQPQHF. DNA of the CDR3: TGTGCCTGGAATGCGGGGAATCAGCCCCAGCATTTT. This rearrangement joins TRBV30 to TRBJ1-5; D remains ambiguous. The CDR3 is 12 residues long. Germline CDR1 and CDR2: GTSNPN and SVGIG (reference sequence). Between the trimmed V and J ends, which lost 4 bases and 4 bases, there was a span of 8 bases. Based on the CDR3 plus reference TRBV30 and TRBJ1-5, the full variable domain is SQTIHQWPATLVQPVGSPLSLECTVEGTSNPNLYWYRQAAGRGLQLLFYSVGIGQISSEVPQNLSASRPQDRQFILSSKKLLLSDSGFYLCAWNAGNQPQHFGDGTRLSIL.

V gene TRBV5-1 combines with J gene TRBJ1-3, with D unresolved. Germline V gene sequence: CDR1 SGHRS, CDR2 YFSETQ. This CDR3 is 13 amino acids long. V lost 2 bases and J lost 4, with 7 bases in between. The DNA of the CDR3 is TGCGCCAGCAGCTTTGCACAGGGAAACACCATATATTTT. It specifies CASSFAQGNTIYF.

V gene TRBV30 combines with J gene TRBJ1-1; maybe TRBD1 (6 bases). This CDR3 has 15 amino acids. With 3 bases removed from V and 1 base from J, the gap between germline ends came to 15 bases. CDR1 GTSNPN and CDR2 SVGIG come from the germline V gene (reference sequence). The CDR3 DNA is TGTGCCTGGAGGGGGGCAGGGAAAGGGAACACTGAAGCTTTCTTT. Translated: CAWRGAGKGNTEAFF.

The chain uses TRBV6-4 and TRBJ2-1; 10 bases fit TRBD2. Looked up from germline, CDR1 is MRHNA and CDR2 is SNTAGT. With 0 bases clipped from V and 8 bases from J, the junction kept 7 bases outside the gene matches. CDR3 length: 16 residues. The DNA for the CDR3 is TGTGCCAGCAGTGACTCGGAGCGGGGGGGCCGCGATGAGCAGTTCTTC. Encoded protein: CASSDSERGGRDEQFF.

The V gene is TRBV21-1, the J gene TRBJ2-1; the table gives TRBD1 as D, unverified against the DNA. TRBV21-1 is deemed a pseudogene. The CDR3 runs to 16 residues. CDR3 DNA: TGTGCCAGCAGCAAGGTCAGGGTGGGCAACAACAATGAGCAGTTCTTC. Amino acid sequence: CASSKVRVGNNNEQFF.

The chain combines TRBV7-2 with TRBJ2-2; a possible D gene is TRBD1 (6 bases). The germline CDR1 and CDR2 sequences are SGHTA and FQGNSA. The CDR3 covers 15 residues. V was trimmed by 5 bases and J by 5 bases, leaving 15 bases between them. CDR3 nucleotides: TGTGCCAGCAGCAACAGGGAAATAAGTACCGGGGAGCTGTTTTTT. This encodes CASSNREISTGELFF.

The gene calls are TRBV27 and TRBJ2-2; 7 bases line up with TRBD1. CDR1 and CDR2 (germline): MNHEY, SMNVEV (reference sequence). The CDR3 is 16 residues long. Trimming removed 6 bases from V and 0 bases from J; junction bases left unmatched: 7. The CDR3 loop is CASRFSGGSNTGELFF. The CDR3 DNA reads TGTGCCAGCAGATTTTCAGGGGGATCGAACACCGGGGAGCTGTTTTTT.

The chain joins TRBV29-1 to TRBJ2-2; D is undetermined. Germline values: CDR1 SQVTM, CDR2 ANQGSEA. The CDR3 length is 12 residues. Between the trimmed V and J ends, which lost 7 bases and 4 bases, there was a span of 10 bases. CDR3 DNA: TGCAGCGCGTCCGGCGGCACCGGGGAGCTGTTTTTT. This codes for CSASGGTGELFF.

V gene TRBV19 combines with J gene TRBJ1-2; D not resolved. Germline CDR1 LNHDA, CDR2 SQIVND (reference sequence). With 3 bases removed from V and 5 bases from J, the gap between germline ends came to 13 bases. The CDR3 covers 14 residues. Here the CDR3 DNA reads TGTGCCAGTAGTATCGCCCGGTTTAATTATGGCTACACCTTC. Translation gives CASSIARFNYGYTF.

In its sample, this clone was seen a few times. The chain recombines TRBV7-9 with TRBJ2-2; D remains ambiguous. There are 13 residues in the CDR3. The V end lost 1 base, the J end lost 6 bases, and 6 bases lay between the germline ends. The germline V gene encodes CDR1 SEHNR and CDR2 FQNEAQ (reference sequence). The CDR3 sequence is CASSLVGAGELFF. CDR3 DNA sequence: TGTGCCAGCAGCTTAGTTGGAGCCGGGGAGCTGTTTTTT.